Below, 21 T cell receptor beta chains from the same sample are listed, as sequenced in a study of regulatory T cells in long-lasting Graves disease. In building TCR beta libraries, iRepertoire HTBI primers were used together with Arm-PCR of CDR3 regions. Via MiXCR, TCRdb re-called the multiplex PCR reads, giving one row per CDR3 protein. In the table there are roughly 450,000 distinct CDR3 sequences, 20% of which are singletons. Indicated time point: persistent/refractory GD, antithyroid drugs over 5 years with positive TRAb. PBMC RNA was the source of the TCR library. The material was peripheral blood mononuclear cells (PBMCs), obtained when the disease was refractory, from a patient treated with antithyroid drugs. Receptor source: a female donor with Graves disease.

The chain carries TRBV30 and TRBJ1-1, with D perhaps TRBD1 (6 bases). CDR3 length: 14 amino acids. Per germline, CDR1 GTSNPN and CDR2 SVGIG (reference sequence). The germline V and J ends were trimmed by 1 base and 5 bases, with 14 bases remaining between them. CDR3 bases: TGTGCCTGGAGTGAGTGGGGGCGACGGACTGAAGCTTTCTTT. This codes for CAWSEWGRRTEAFF.

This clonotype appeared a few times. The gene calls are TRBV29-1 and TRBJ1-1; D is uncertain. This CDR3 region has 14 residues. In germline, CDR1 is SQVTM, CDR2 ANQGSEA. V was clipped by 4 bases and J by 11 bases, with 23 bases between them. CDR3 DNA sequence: TGCAGCGTTGTTCCGGTACAACAATTTGGGAATGCTTTCTTT. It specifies CSVVPVQQFGNAFF.

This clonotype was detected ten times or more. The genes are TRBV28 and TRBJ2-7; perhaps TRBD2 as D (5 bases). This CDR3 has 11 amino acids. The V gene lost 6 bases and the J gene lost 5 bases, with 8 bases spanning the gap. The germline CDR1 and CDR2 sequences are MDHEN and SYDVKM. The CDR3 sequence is CASRWRNEQYF. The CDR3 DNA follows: TGTGCCAGCAGGTGGAGGAACGAGCAGTACTTC.

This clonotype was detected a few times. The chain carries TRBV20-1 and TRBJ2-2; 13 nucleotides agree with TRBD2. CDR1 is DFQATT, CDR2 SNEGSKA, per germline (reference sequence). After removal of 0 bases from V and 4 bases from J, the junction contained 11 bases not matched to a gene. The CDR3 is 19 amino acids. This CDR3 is CSAREHRTGLAGRTGELFF. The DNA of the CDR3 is TGCAGTGCTAGAGAACACCGAACGGGACTAGCGGGACGCACCGGGGAGCTGTTTTTT.

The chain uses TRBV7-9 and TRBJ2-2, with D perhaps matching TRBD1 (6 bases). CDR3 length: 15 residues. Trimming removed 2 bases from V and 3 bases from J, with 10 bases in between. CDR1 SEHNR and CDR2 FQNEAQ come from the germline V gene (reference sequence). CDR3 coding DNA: TGTGCCAGCAGCTTACCGACAGGCTACACCGGGGAGCTGTTTTTT. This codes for CASSLPTGYTGELFF.

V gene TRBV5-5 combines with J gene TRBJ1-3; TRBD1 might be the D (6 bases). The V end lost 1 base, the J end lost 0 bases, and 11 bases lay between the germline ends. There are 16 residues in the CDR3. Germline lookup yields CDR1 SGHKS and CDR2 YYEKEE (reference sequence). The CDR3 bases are TGTGCCAGCAGCTTGAACAGGGTGGACTCTGGAAACACCATATATTTT. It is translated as CASSLNRVDSGNTIYF.

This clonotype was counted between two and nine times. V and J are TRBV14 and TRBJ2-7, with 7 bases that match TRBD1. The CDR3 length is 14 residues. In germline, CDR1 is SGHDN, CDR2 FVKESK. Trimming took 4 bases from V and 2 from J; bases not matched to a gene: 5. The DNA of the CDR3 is TGTGCCAGCAGCCGAAGGGGGCAACCCTACGAGCAGTACTTC. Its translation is CASSRRGQPYEQYF.

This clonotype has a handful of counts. The CDR3 sequence: CASTPPGDTYNEQFF. As DNA, the CDR3 is TGTGCCAGCACCCCCCCTGGGGACACGTACAATGAGCAGTTCTTC. The chain recombines TRBV6-1 with TRBJ2-1, with D possibly matching TRBD1 (6 bases). This CDR3 contains 15 residues. The V and J ends lost 7 bases and 4 bases respectively, with 17 bases between them. CDR1 is MNHNS, CDR2 SASEGT, per germline.

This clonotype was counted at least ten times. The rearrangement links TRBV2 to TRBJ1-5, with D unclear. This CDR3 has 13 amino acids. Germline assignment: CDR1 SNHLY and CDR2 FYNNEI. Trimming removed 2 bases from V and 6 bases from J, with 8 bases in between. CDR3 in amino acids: CASSELRSQPQHF. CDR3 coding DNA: TGTGCCAGCAGTGAACTGAGGAGTCAGCCCCAGCATTTT.

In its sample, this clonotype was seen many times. CDR3 nucleotides: TGTGCCAGCAGACTCAGACTAGCGGGCCGCAACACCGGGGAGCTGTTTTTT. It is translated as CASRLRLAGRNTGELFF. V gene TRBV27 combines with J gene TRBJ2-2, with 10 bases aligning to TRBD2. After removal of 6 bases from V and 2 bases from J, the junction contained 9 bases not matched to a gene. Germline V gene data show CDR1 as MNHEY and CDR2 as SMNVEV (reference sequence). The CDR3 has 17 amino acids.

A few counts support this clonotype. The CDR3 bases are TGTGCCAGCAGTTTATATGCGTGGGGTAGCGGGGCCTCCTACGAGCAGTACTTC. Encoded protein: CASSLYAWGSGASYEQYF. This chain joins TRBV27 and TRBJ2-7, with TRBD2 matching 8 bases. The CDR3 covers 18 residues. In germline, CDR1 is MNHEY, CDR2 SMNVEV (reference sequence). J gave up 0 bases and V 1 base, and 11 bases lay outside the gene matches.

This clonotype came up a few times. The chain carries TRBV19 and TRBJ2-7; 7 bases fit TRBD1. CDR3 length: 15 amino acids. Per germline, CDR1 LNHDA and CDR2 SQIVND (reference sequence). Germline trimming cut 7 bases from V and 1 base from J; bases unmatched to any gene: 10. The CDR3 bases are TGTGCCAGTACCCCAGGGGGTGGCGGATCCTACGAGCAGTACTTC. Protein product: CASTPGGGGSYEQYF.

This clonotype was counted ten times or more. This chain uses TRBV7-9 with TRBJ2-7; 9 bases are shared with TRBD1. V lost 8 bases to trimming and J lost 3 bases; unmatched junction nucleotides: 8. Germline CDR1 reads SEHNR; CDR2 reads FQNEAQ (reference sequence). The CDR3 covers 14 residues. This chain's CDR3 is CASLAGQGVYEQYF. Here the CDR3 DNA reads TGTGCCAGCTTGGCGGGACAGGGCGTCTACGAGCAGTACTTC. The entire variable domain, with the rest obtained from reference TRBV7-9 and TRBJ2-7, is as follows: DTGVSQNPRHKITKRGQNVTFRCDPISEHNRLYWYRQTLGQGPEFLTYFQNEAQLEKSRLLSDRFSAERPKGSFSTLEIQRTEQGDSAMYLCASLAGQGVYEQYFGPGTRLTVT.

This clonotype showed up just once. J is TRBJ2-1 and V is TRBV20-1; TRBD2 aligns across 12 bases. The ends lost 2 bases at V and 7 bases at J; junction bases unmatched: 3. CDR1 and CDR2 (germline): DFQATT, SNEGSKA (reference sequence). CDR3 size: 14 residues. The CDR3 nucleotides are TGCAGTGCTAGACTAGCGGGAGGGCGGAATGAGCAGTTCTTC. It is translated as CSARLAGGRNEQFF.

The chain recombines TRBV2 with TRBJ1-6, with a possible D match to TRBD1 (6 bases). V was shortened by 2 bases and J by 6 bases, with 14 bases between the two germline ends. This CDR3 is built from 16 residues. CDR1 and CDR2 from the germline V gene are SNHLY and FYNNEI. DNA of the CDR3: TGTGCCAGCAGTGAACGGGGGGCTCACGGTAATTCACCCCTCCACTTT. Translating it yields CASSERGAHGNSPLHF.

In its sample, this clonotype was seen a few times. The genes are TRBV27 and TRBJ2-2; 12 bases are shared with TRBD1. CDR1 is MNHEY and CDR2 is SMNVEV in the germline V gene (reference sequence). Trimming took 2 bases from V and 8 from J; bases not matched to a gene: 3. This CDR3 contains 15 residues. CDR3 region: CASSLGTGGWGELFF. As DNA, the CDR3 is TGTGCCAGCAGTTTAGGGACAGGGGGCTGGGGGGAGCTGTTTTTT.

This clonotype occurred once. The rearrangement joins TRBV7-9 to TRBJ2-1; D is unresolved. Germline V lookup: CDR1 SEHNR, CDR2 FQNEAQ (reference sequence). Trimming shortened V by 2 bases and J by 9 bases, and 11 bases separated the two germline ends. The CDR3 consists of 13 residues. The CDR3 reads CASSLIGEIEQFF. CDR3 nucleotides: TGTGCCAGCAGCTTAATTGGTGAGATTGAGCAGTTCTTC.

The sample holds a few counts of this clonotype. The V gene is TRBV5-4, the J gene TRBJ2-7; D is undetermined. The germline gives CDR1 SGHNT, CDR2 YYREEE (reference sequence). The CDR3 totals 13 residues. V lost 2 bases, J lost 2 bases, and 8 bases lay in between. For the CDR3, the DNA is TGTGCCAGCAGCTTTAACCGAGCCTACGAGCAGTACTTC. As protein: CASSFNRAYEQYF.

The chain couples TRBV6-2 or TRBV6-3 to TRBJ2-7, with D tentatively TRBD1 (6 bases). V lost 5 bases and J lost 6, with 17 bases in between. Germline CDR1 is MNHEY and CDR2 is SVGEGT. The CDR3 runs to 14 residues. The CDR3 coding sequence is TGTGCCAGCAGTGAAGACAGGCCAAGGAGCGAGCAGTACTTC. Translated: CASSEDRPRSEQYF.

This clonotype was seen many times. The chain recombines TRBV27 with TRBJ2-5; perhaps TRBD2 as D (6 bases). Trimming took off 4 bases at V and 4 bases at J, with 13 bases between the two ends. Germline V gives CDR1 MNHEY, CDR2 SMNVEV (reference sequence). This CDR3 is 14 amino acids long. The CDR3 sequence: CASSSPRRGETQYF. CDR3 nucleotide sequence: TGTGCCAGCAGTTCCCCTCGGAGGGGAGAGACCCAGTACTTC.

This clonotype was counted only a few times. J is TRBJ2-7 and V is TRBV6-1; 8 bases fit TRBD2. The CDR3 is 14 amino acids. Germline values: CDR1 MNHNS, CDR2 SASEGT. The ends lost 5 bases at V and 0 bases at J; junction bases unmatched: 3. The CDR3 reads CASSLAGHSYEQYF. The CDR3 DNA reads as TGTGCCAGCAGTCTAGCGGGCCACTCCTACGAGCAGTACTTC.